Here is one T cell receptor (beta chain) with its context. The data were produced by immunoSEQ multiplex PCR, yet TCRdb's version contains in-frame clones alone and is incomplete. Of more than 50,000 clones in the sample, nearly 80% are singletons; the top ten hold approximately 2.3%. The source of the sample is a study of OX40 agonist ivuxolimab in advanced cancers. Overall study: The mean age was approximately 60 years, ranging from 23 to 79, with approximately 83% of participants male.

The CDR3 is 15 residues long. J lost 2 bases, V lost 3 bases, and 4 bases had no gene match. Germline lookup yields CDR1 SNHLY and CDR2 FYNNEI. The rearrangement links TRBV2 to TRBJ1-2; 9 positions match TRBD1. This receptor was obtained from an adult with an advanced solid tumor such as melanoma, head and neck, liver or kidney cancer. The source material was CD4+ or CD8+ T cells sorted from blood, sampled in a trial of the OX40 agonist ivuxolimab. The CDR3: CASSDLDRGNYGYTF. Written as DNA, the CDR3 is TGTGCCAGCAGTGATCTAGACAGGGGGAACTATGGCTACACCTTC.